These 14 T cell receptor beta chains were all obtained from the same sample, sequenced in a study of T cells in Graves' hyperthyroidism and ophthalmopathy. The CDR3 regions of TCR beta were amplified from RNA transcripts. First-round RT-PCR of the TCR CDR3 relied on the HTBI primer set. TCRdb redid the calling of the multiplex PCR reads with MiXCR, one entry per CDR3 protein. The sample gives 350,000 to 400,000 distinct CDR3 sequences, about 18% of which show up once; about 3.7% is in the top ten. Sequenced input: blood. All receptors derive from a woman under 30 with Graves' hyperthyroidism.

This clonotype was detected ten times or more. This chain connects TRBV5-1 to TRBJ2-7, with D possibly TRBD1 on 6 matching bases. The CDR3 extends over 14 amino acids. Trimming cost V 4 bases and J 6 bases, with 17 bases left between them. Germline CDR1 and CDR2: SGHRS and YFSETQ. The CDR3 region has the DNA TGCGCCAGCAGCCGGTGGACAGAGGAAGGCGAGCAGTACTTC. This translates into CASSRWTEEGEQYF.

In this sample, this clonotype turned up a few times. The chain recombines TRBV20-1 with TRBJ2-7; 7 nucleotides agree with TRBD1. This CDR3 is 12 amino acids long. In germline, CDR1 is DFQATT, CDR2 SNEGSKA (reference sequence). V lost 7 bases, J lost 3 bases, and 6 bases stayed unmatched. The chain's CDR3 is CSVGQAGYEQYF. The CDR3 DNA is TGCAGTGTCGGACAGGCCGGCTACGAGCAGTACTTC.

This clonotype was seen more than once but under ten times. It may be a read error: a sequence one base away is much more abundant. The V call is TRBV12-3 or TRBV12-4, the J call TRBJ1-3; D is ambiguous. The V gene lost 3 bases and the J gene lost 3 bases, with 9 bases spanning the gap. There are 14 residues in the CDR3. The CDR3 sequence: CASSFPDLGNTIYF. The CDR3 DNA follows: TGTGCCAGCAGTTTCCCCGACCTTGGAAACACCATATATTTT.

This clonotype showed up just a few times. The V call is TRBV3-1, the J call TRBJ2-5; D ambiguous. Germline V gives CDR1 LGHDT, CDR2 YNNKEL (reference sequence). The CDR3 contains 14 residues. Deletions cut 4 bases from V and 4 bases from J, with 13 bases between. The DNA for the CDR3 is TGTGCCAGCAGCCCTACCCGCGCCCCAGAGACCCAGTACTTC. Translation: CASSPTRAPETQYF.

In this sample, this clonotype turned up many times. V usage is TRBV6-1 and J usage is TRBJ1-3, with TRBD1 as a possible D gene (6 bases). Trimming cost V 4 bases and J 0 bases, with 10 bases left between them. The CDR3 covers 15 residues. Germline-derived CDR1 and CDR2 are MNHNS and SASEGT. The CDR3 nucleotides are TGTGCCAGCAGTGTGCGGACAGCCTCTGGAAACACCATATATTTT. Translation gives CASSVRTASGNTIYF.

Many counts were recorded for this clonotype. This chain connects TRBV7-3 to TRBJ2-2; D gene ambiguous. Trimming stripped 6 bases from V and 5 bases from J, with 16 bases between. Germline lookup yields CDR1 SGHTA and CDR2 FQGTGA. The CDR3 runs 15 residues. The CDR3 reads CASSFDTAGTGELFF. The CDR3 coding sequence is TGTGCCAGCAGTTTCGACACCGCTGGGACCGGGGAGCTGTTTTTT.

This clonotype has a count of ten or more. The chain recombines TRBV4-2 with TRBJ2-7; possibly TRBD1 or TRBD2 for D (6 bases each). V shed 2 bases and J shed 5 bases, with 19 bases lying between them. CDR3 length equals 16 residues. Per the germline V gene, CDR1 is LGHNA and CDR2 is YNFKEQ. The CDR3 region is CASSQRGAAPRHEQYF. In nucleotides, the CDR3 is TGTGCCAGCAGCCAAAGGGGGGCGGCCCCTCGTCACGAGCAGTACTTC.

This clonotype was recorded at least ten times. V usage is TRBV12-3 or TRBV12-4 and J usage is TRBJ2-2; D unclear. Trimming pared 5 bases from V and 4 bases from J, leaving 14 bases between. This CDR3 region has 15 residues. The CDR3: CASSITNLPTGELFF. CDR3 DNA: TGTGCCAGCAGTATCACTAATCTACCCACCGGGGAGCTGTTTTTT.

The V call is TRBV29-1, the J call TRBJ1-2; D unclear. Trimming stripped 1 base from V and 4 bases from J, with 10 bases between. The CDR3 runs 13 residues. Looked up from germline, CDR1 is SQVTM and CDR2 is ANQGSEA. CDR3 region: CSVEVGRTYGYTF. In DNA form, the CDR3 reads TGCAGCGTTGAAGTTGGCCGGACCTATGGCTACACCTTC.

This clonotype was observed many times. The V and J genes are TRBV5-1 and TRBJ2-7, with TRBD1 matching over 8 bases. This CDR3 spans 15 amino acids. Germline loops: CDR1 SGHRS, CDR2 YFSETQ. V dropped 3 bases and J dropped 5; count of bases not matched to a gene: 10. Written as DNA, the CDR3 is TGCGCCAGCAGCTCCCGATGGACAGGGAGTAACGAGCAGTACTTC. It codes for CASSSRWTGSNEQYF.

Ten or more counts support this clonotype. The rearrangement links TRBV2 to TRBJ1-2; D ambiguous. The length of the CDR3 is 14 residues. Germline V gene data show CDR1 as SNHLY and CDR2 as FYNNEI. The V end was cut by 6 bases, the J end by 0 bases, with 11 bases between. CDR3 coding DNA: TGTGCCAGCAGATGGAAGGGAGCTAACTATGGCTACACCTTC. Protein: CASRWKGANYGYTF.

In this sample, this clonotype turned up a few times. The gene calls are TRBV5-5 and TRBJ1-1; D possibly corresponds to TRBD1 (5 bases). V lost 4 bases to trimming and J lost 5 bases, with 12 bases between them. The CDR3 is 13 amino acids. Germline V gives CDR1 SGHKS, CDR2 YYEKEE (reference sequence). CDR3 loop: CASSLRVSTEAFF. In DNA, the CDR3 is TGTGCCAGCAGCCTCAGGGTATCGACTGAAGCTTTCTTT.

This clonotype appeared many times. CDR3 DNA sequence: TGTGCCAGCAGCCAACTCCGACAGGGGGGCACCGGGGAGCTGTTTTTT. The encoded protein is CASSQLRQGGTGELFF. This chain connects TRBV11-2 to TRBJ2-2; TRBD1 matches 9 bases. Per germline, CDR1 SGHAT and CDR2 FQNNGV. Trimming at V came to 5 bases and at J to 4 bases, leaving 8 bases not matched to a gene. The CDR3 consists of 16 residues.

The rearrangement links TRBV19 to TRBJ2-4; 11 nucleotides align to TRBD2. The germline CDR1 and CDR2 sequences are LNHDA and SQIVND (reference sequence). Trimming removed 6 bases from V and 4 bases from J; junction bases left unmatched: 5. CDR3 length equals 15 residues. Here the CDR3 DNA reads TGTGCCAGTAGCAATACTAGCGGGGGAAAAAACATTCAGTACTTC. This encodes CASSNTSGGKNIQYF.